The 30 T cell receptor beta chains given below trace back to one sample, sequenced in a study of cytomegalovirus exposure and HLA in healthy donors. Assay: immunoSEQ multiplex PCR; the TCRdb copy retains only in-frame clones and omits some. The table lists 150,000 to 250,000 clones, more than 65% of them singletons. Sequenced material: PBMCs. Receptors originate from a woman younger than 45 in good health and CMV-seropositive.

With regard to this clone: Germline is not matched at one junction end, which may reflect a read error. The J gene is TRBJ2-1, the V gene TRBV5-6; 8 bases map to TRBD2. Germline CDR1 is SGHDT and CDR2 is YYEEEE. The CDR3 runs to 11 residues. The CDR3 nucleotides read TGTGCCAGCAGCTACGGGAGGGGTCAGATCTTC. This encodes CASSYGRGQIF.

The chain carries TRBV6-1 and TRBJ1-3; D is undetermined. V lost 6 bases and J 4 bases, leaving 7 bases between the germline ends. The CDR3 length is 12 residues. Per the germline V gene, CDR1 is MNHNS and CDR2 is SASEGT. The CDR3 DNA reads TGTGCCAGCAGGGAGTGGGGAAACACCATATATTTT. This sequence encodes CASREWGNTIYF.

Concerning this clone: Other DNA sequences of this sample code for an identical CDR3. V is TRBV2 and J is TRBJ1-2; 7 nucleotides agree with TRBD1. V shed 3 bases, J shed 8 bases, and the junction held 6 bases outside the gene matches. This CDR3 is built from 13 residues. Germline V gene lookup returns CDR1 SNHLY and CDR2 FYNNEI. CDR3 DNA: TGTGCCAGCAGTGATGATCGACAGGGCGGCTACACCTTC. Translating gives CASSDDRQGGYTF.

This clone was picked up one time. The rearrangement uses TRBV2 and TRBJ2-1, with D possibly matching TRBD1 (5 bases). The V gene's germline CDR1 is SNHLY and CDR2 FYNNEI. V shed 0 bases and J shed 8 bases, with 14 bases lying between them. The length of the CDR3 is 15 residues. The CDR3 DNA reads as TGTGCCAGCAGTGAAGCGCTTTGGGGCCGAGATGAGCAGTTCTTC. The encoded protein is CASSEALWGRDEQFF.

This rearrangement joins TRBV5-6 to TRBJ2-7, with 8 bases identical to TRBD1. CDR1 SGHDT and CDR2 YYEEEE come from the germline V gene. The CDR3 is 15 amino acids. V trimming: 4 bases; J trimming: 6 bases; junction bases outside the gene matches: 12. CDR3 DNA sequence: TGTGCCAGCAGCATCCGGGACAGGCGCGCCAGCGAGCAGTACTTC. As protein: CASSIRDRRASEQYF.

J is TRBJ2-7 and V is TRBV7-2, with 8 bases lining up with TRBD2. The trim removed 3 bases at V and 7 bases at J, leaving 8 bases unmatched. Germline V gives CDR1 SGHTA, CDR2 FQGNSA. The length of the CDR3 is 14 residues. As DNA, the CDR3 is TGTGCCAGCAGCTTCGGGGGGGGCCTGGAGGAGCAGTACTTC. As protein: CASSFGGGLEEQYF.

The chain carries TRBV6-4 and TRBJ2-1; 9 nucleotides agree with TRBD2. There are 14 residues in the CDR3. The germline V gene encodes CDR1 MRHNA and CDR2 SNTAGT. Trimming removed 4 bases from V and 9 bases from J; junction bases left unmatched: 7. The chain's CDR3 is CASSVRAGGVEQFF. CDR3 DNA: TGTGCCAGCAGTGTGCGAGCGGGAGGTGTTGAGCAGTTCTTC.

The V call is TRBV18, the J call TRBJ2-3, with D perhaps matching TRBD2 (6 bases). The germline V gene has CDR1 KGHSH and CDR2 LQKENI. This CDR3 is built from 16 residues. Trimming removed 2 bases at V and 4 bases at J, with 16 bases between. CDR3 in DNA: TGTGCCAGCTCACCAGTGCGGCTGGAGGGTGCAGATACGCAGTATTTT. As protein: CASSPVRLEGADTQYF.

The chain recombines TRBV5-1 with TRBJ2-5, with 7 bases aligning to TRBD1. The germline CDR1 and CDR2 sequences are SGHRS and YFSETQ. Germline trimming cut 4 bases from V and 0 bases from J; bases unmatched to any gene: 9. This CDR3 contains 16 residues. CDR3: CASSTTGAMYQETQYF. CDR3 nucleotides: TGCGCCAGCAGCACCACAGGGGCGATGTACCAAGAGACCCAGTACTTC.

A few counts support this clone. The chain uses TRBV29-1 and TRBJ1-2; D possibly corresponds to TRBD1 (6 bases). Trimming took off 6 bases at V and 8 bases at J, with 13 bases between the two ends. This CDR3 region has 11 residues. Germline CDR1 is SQVTM and CDR2 is ANQGSEA. CDR3 nucleotides: TGCAGCGTCCAGGGGTCTAGCGGCTACACCTTC. Its translation is CSVQGSSGYTF.

This clone was found a few times. Written as DNA, the CDR3 is TGTGCCAGCAGCGTAGAACTGAGCGGGAGTGGTGGGGAGCAGTTCTTC. It yields the protein CASSVELSGSGGEQFF. This chain joins TRBV9 and TRBJ2-1, with TRBD2 matching over 8 bases. CDR1 and CDR2 from the germline V gene are SGDLS and YYNGEE. The CDR3 has 16 residues. The junction had 12 bases not matched to a gene; V was cut back by 0 bases and J by 10 bases.

The chain couples TRBV28 to TRBJ1-4; 11 nucleotides line up with TRBD1. Per germline, CDR1 MDHEN and CDR2 SYDVKM. The trim removed 6 bases at V and 10 bases at J, leaving 10 bases unmatched. The CDR3 sequence is 15 residues long. The CDR3 sequence is CASSTPGQGGGKLFF. CDR3 DNA: TGTGCCAGCAGCACACCGGGACAGGGGGGGGGAAAACTGTTTTTT.

This chain joins TRBV5-1 and TRBJ1-1, with 7 bases that match TRBD1. J was trimmed by 1 base and V by 4 bases; bases with no gene match: 4. This CDR3 region has 14 residues. Per the germline V gene, CDR1 is SGHRS and CDR2 is YFSETQ. CDR3 residues: CASSTDRENTEAFF. The CDR3 DNA sequence: TGCGCCAGCAGCACCGACAGGGAGAACACTGAAGCTTTCTTT.

The V and J genes are TRBV6-5 and TRBJ2-3, with TRBD2 identical over 13 bases. V dropped 6 bases and J dropped 4; count of bases not matched to a gene: 4. Looked up from germline, CDR1 is MNHEY and CDR2 is SVGAGI. This CDR3 comprises 15 residues. This chain's CDR3 is CASSRTSGRADTQYF. The CDR3 region has the DNA TGTGCCAGCAGCCGAACTAGCGGGAGGGCAGATACGCAGTATTTT.

The chain links TRBV14 to TRBJ1-1, with 9 bases identical to TRBD1. CDR3 size: 16 residues. With 4 bases clipped from V and 3 bases from J, the junction kept 9 bases outside the gene matches. Germline values: CDR1 SGHDN, CDR2 FVKESK. In nucleotides, the CDR3 is TGTGCCAGCAGCCCCCTGGGACAGGGTTTATACACTGAAGCTTTCTTT. This codes for CASSPLGQGLYTEAFF.

The J gene is TRBJ1-2, the V gene TRBV30; TRBD1 agrees at 9 bases. The germline V gene has CDR1 GTSNPN and CDR2 SVGIG (reference sequence). The CDR3 loop spans 14 amino acids. J lost 6 bases, V lost 4 bases, and 9 bases had no gene match. CDR3 coding DNA: TGTGCCTGGATGGGGGACAGGGTGAGGGATGGCTACACCTTC. Translated, it gives CAWMGDRVRDGYTF.

This chain joins TRBV28 and TRBJ1-3; the D gene is possibly TRBD1 (6 bases). This CDR3 comprises 16 residues. The ends were cut back, 3 bases at V and 2 bases at J, with 14 bases in the middle. CDR1 and CDR2 from the germline V gene are MDHEN and SYDVKM. The CDR3 DNA reads as TGTGCCAGCAGTTTGGCAGGGGCTTATGCTGGAAACACCATATATTTT. Amino acids: CASSLAGAYAGNTIYF.

V usage is TRBV6-1 and J usage is TRBJ1-3; perhaps TRBD1 as D (6 bases). V gave up 2 bases and J gave up 4 bases, with 9 bases separating them. CDR1 and CDR2 (germline): MNHNS, SASEGT. The CDR3 extends over 14 amino acids. The CDR3 DNA sequence: TGTGCCAGCAGTGAAACAGGGTCCGGAAACACCATATATTTT. This encodes CASSETGSGNTIYF.

The chain uses TRBV29-1 and TRBJ2-2, with a possible D match to TRBD2 (6 bases). CDR1 is SQVTM and CDR2 is ANQGSEA in the germline V gene. V was cut by 3 bases and J by 4 bases, with 12 bases left in between. The CDR3 covers 14 residues. The CDR3 DNA sequence: TGCAGCGTTGAGGGACTGAGGGCCACCGGGGAGCTGTTTTTT. Amino acid sequence: CSVEGLRATGELFF.

The V call is TRBV5-6, the J call TRBJ2-2, with D possibly being TRBD1 (6 bases). The germline gives CDR1 SGHDT, CDR2 YYEEEE. The CDR3 totals 16 residues. Between the trimmed V and J ends, which lost 3 bases and 3 bases, there was a span of 15 bases. The CDR3 region is CASSWVGDTYTGELFF. The CDR3 bases are TGTGCCAGCAGCTGGGTAGGGGACACCTACACCGGGGAGCTGTTTTTT.

This clone was recorded a few times. The chain links TRBV7-9 to TRBJ1-2, with D unresolved. The germline V gene has CDR1 SEHNR and CDR2 FQNEAQ (reference sequence). The CDR3 is made up of 11 amino acids. The V gene lost 1 base and the J gene lost 7 bases, with 4 bases spanning the gap. In nucleotides, the CDR3 is TGTGCCAGCAGCTTAGGGCCTGGCTACACCTTC. This translates into CASSLGPGYTF.

CDR3 sequence: CASSQGERGAYNEQFF. CDR3 coding DNA: TGCGCCAGCAGCCAAGGGGAACGCGGGGCCTACAATGAGCAGTTCTTC. This rearrangement joins TRBV4-1 to TRBJ2-1; tentative D call: TRBD2 (6 bases). Trimming removed 1 base from V and 2 bases from J, with 12 bases in between. The length of the CDR3 is 16 residues. Looked up from germline, CDR1 is MGHRA and CDR2 is YSYEKL.

The chain joins TRBV7-9 to TRBJ2-1, with 11 bases that match TRBD2. V lost 5 bases, J lost 7 bases, and 7 bases stayed unmatched. The length of the CDR3 is 15 residues. The V gene's germline CDR1 is SEHNR and CDR2 FQNEAQ (reference sequence). The CDR3 nucleotides are TGTGCCAGCAGCCCCCTAGCGGGAGGTGGTAATGAGCAGTTCTTC. The encoded protein is CASSPLAGGGNEQFF.

The rearrangement joins TRBV18 to TRBJ2-6, with D perhaps TRBD1 (5 bases). There are 15 residues in the CDR3. Germline CDR1 is KGHSH and CDR2 is LQKENI. Between the trimmed V and J ends, which lost 3 bases and 3 bases, there was a span of 9 bases. Here the CDR3 reads CASSPDSYGANVLTF. The CDR3 DNA follows: TGTGCCAGCTCACCCGACAGTTATGGGGCCAACGTCCTGACTTTC. The full variable domain, with the rest looked up from reference TRBV18 and TRBJ2-6, is NAGVMQNPRHLVRRRGQEARLRCSPMKGHSHVYWYRQLPEEGLKFMVYLQKENIIDESGMPKERFSAEFPKEGPSILRIQQVVRGDSAAYFCASSPDSYGANVLTFGAGSRLTVL.

This rearrangement joins TRBV7-2 to TRBJ2-3, with 8 bases identical to TRBD2. V gave up 0 bases and J gave up 1 base; unmatched junction bases: 0. Germline lookup yields CDR1 SGHTA and CDR2 FQGNSA. The CDR3 is 15 residues long. CDR3 DNA sequence: TGTGCCAGCAGCTTAGCTAGCGGGGGCACAGATACGCAGTATTTT. It is translated as CASSLASGGTDTQYF.

This clone appeared once. The rearrangement uses TRBV23-1 and TRBJ2-3; 10 nucleotides align to TRBD2. TRBV23-1 is labeled an ORF, and its function is uncertain. The CDR3 has 14 residues. J gave up 3 bases and V 5 bases, and 2 bases lay outside the gene matches. The CDR3 protein is CASSSGRVTDTQYF. The CDR3 region has the DNA TGCGCCAGCAGTAGCGGGAGGGTAACAGATACGCAGTATTTT.

V is TRBV11-3 and J is TRBJ2-7; D is undetermined. The V gene's germline CDR1 is SGHNT and CDR2 YENEEA. The germline V and J ends were trimmed by 0 bases and 7 bases, with 7 bases remaining between them. The CDR3 extends over 12 amino acids. This CDR3 reads CASSLDPQEQYF. DNA for the CDR3: TGTGCCAGCAGCTTAGATCCACAGGAGCAGTACTTC.

The chain carries TRBV4-2 and TRBJ2-1; maybe TRBD2 (5 bases). The CDR3 sequence is 17 residues long. The germline V gene encodes CDR1 LGHNA and CDR2 YNFKEQ. The ends were cut back, 1 base at V and 2 bases at J, with 15 bases in the middle. Here the CDR3 DNA reads TGTGCCAGCAGCCAAGTAGACGCCGGGAATCCCTACAATGAGCAGTTCTTC. Translating gives CASSQVDAGNPYNEQFF.

This clone occurred once. The rearrangement uses TRBV6-5 and TRBJ2-4, with 12 positions matching TRBD2. CDR3 length equals 15 residues. Germline V gene lookup returns CDR1 MNHEY and CDR2 SVGAGI. The ends lost 7 bases at V and 9 bases at J; junction bases unmatched: 10. CDR3 bases: TGTGCCAGCAATAGCCTAGCGGGAGGGGGTGGCATTCAGTACTTC. It encodes CASNSLAGGGGIQYF.

This clone showed up just once. This chain links TRBV5-1 with TRBJ2-7; D might be TRBD1 (6 bases). CDR3 length equals 15 residues. The V gene's germline CDR1 is SGHRS and CDR2 YFSETQ. Trimming pared 4 bases from V and 0 bases from J, leaving 14 bases between. The CDR3 loop is CASSPSTGSSYEQYF. In DNA, the CDR3 is TGCGCCAGCAGCCCAAGTACAGGGAGCTCCTACGAGCAGTACTTC.